This TCR beta chain was observed in a study of T cell changes during pregnancy in multiple sclerosis. Libraries were prepared by immunoSEQ multiplex PCR; TCRdb keeps only in-frame clonotypes and omits some of them. Of about 11,000 clones listed, roughly 94% are singletons. Germline V gene sequence: CDR1 MNHEY, CDR2 SMNVEV (reference sequence). Losses at the gene ends were 5 bases for V and 8 bases for J; bases not matched to a gene: 9. The CDR3 covers 14 residues. The specimen comprised CD4+ T cells from peripheral blood mononuclear cells, sampled before pregnancy. The chain joins TRBV27 to TRBJ1-2; 9 nucleotides match TRBD1. This TCR came from a female donor with multiple sclerosis, enrolled in a pregnancy study. The CDR3 loop reads CASSGDRELTGYTF. The CDR3 DNA reads as TGTGCCAGCAGTGGGGACAGGGAGCTGACGGGCTACACCTTC.